A selection of T cell receptor beta chains follows, all from one sample in a study of Graves' ophthalmopathy and Graves' hyperthyroidism. One entry per CDR3 protein results from TCRdb running MiXCR on the multiplex PCR reads. The table records under 400,000 distinct CDR3 sequences, 15% to 20% of them present only once. The sequencing input was peripheral blood. Receptors were obtained from an adult man with Graves' ophthalmopathy. Each CDR3 is given with its conserved first and last residue. A D gene is named only where the DNA matches it firmly. Rows give clone size only sometimes, using once, few, many, or a class for an expanded clone.

d_gene: TRBD1; v_gene: TRBV6-2/TRBV6-3; abundance: many; j_gene: TRBJ1-5; CDR3aa: CASSGTGNQPQHF; CDR3nt: TGTGCCAGCAGTGGGACAGGGAATCAGCCCCAGCATTTT
d_gene: .; v_gene: TRBV6-5; abundance: many; j_gene: TRBJ1-6; CDR3aa: CASSWGGGRPYNSPLHF; CDR3nt: TGTGCCAGCAGTTGGGGGGGTGGGAGGCCCTATAATTCACCCCTCCACTTT
d_gene: TRBD1; v_gene: TRBV19; abundance: many; j_gene: TRBJ2-7; CDR3aa: CASSTSTGVEYEQYF; CDR3nt: TGTGCCAGTAGTACATCGACAGGGGTGGAATACGAGCAGTACTTC
d_gene: .; v_gene: TRBV12-3/TRBV12-4; abundance: .; j_gene: TRBJ2-2; CDR3aa: CASSSPGTTAGELFF; CDR3nt: TGTGCCAGCAGTTCCCCGGGGACCACCGCCGGGGAGCTGTTTTTT
d_gene: .; v_gene: TRBV19; abundance: many; j_gene: TRBJ1-2; CDR3aa: CASSIGQNNYGYTF; CDR3nt: TGTGCCAGTAGTATCGGACAGAATAACTATGGCTACACCTTC
d_gene: TRBD1; v_gene: TRBV6-1; abundance: .; j_gene: TRBJ1-1; CDR3aa: CASSEARDRGWTEAFF; CDR3nt: TGTGCCAGCAGTGAAGCCAGGGACAGGGGCTGGACTGAAGCTTTCTTT
d_gene: .; v_gene: TRBV30; abundance: many; j_gene: TRBJ2-5; CDR3aa: CAWGRMAGKAQYF; CDR3nt: TGTGCCTGGGGACGTATGGCGGGCAAGGCCCAGTACTTC
d_gene: TRBD1; v_gene: TRBV6-5; abundance: many; j_gene: TRBJ2-2; CDR3aa: CASSYSGTGDYTGELFF; CDR3nt: TGTGCCAGCAGTTACTCCGGGACAGGGGATTACACCGGGGAGCTGTTTTTT
d_gene: .; v_gene: TRBV20-1; abundance: many; j_gene: TRBJ2-2; CDR3aa: CSANSGAGELFF; CDR3nt: TGCAGTGCTAATTCGGGCGCCGGGGAGCTGTTTTTT
d_gene: .; v_gene: TRBV6-2/TRBV6-3; abundance: many; j_gene: TRBJ1-1; CDR3aa: CASSRAGGLAEAFF; CDR3nt: TGTGCCAGCAGTCGCGCGGGGGGCCTCGCTGAAGCTTTCTTT
d_gene: TRBD1; v_gene: TRBV6-5; abundance: many; j_gene: TRBJ2-5; CDR3aa: CASKVGQEKETQYF; CDR3nt: TGTGCCAGCAAAGTCGGACAGGAAAAAGAGACCCAGTACTTC
d_gene: .; v_gene: TRBV2; abundance: many; j_gene: TRBJ1-6; CDR3aa: CASSVTTSYNSPLHF; CDR3nt: TGTGCCAGCAGTGTGACAACCTCCTATAATTCACCCCTCCACTTT
d_gene: .; v_gene: TRBV12-5; abundance: many; j_gene: TRBJ1-2; CDR3aa: CASAPSPSMVGYTF; CDR3nt: TGTGCTAGTGCCCCTTCGCCTAGTATGGTTGGCTACACCTTC
d_gene: .; v_gene: TRBV7-9; abundance: many; j_gene: TRBJ1-1; CDR3aa: CASSSRSENTEAFF; CDR3nt: TGTGCCAGCAGCTCGAGGTCGGAGAACACTGAAGCTTTCTTT
d_gene: .; v_gene: TRBV6-6; abundance: many; j_gene: TRBJ1-1; CDR3aa: CASSSPPGQAMNTEAFF; CDR3nt: TGTGCCAGCAGTTCCCCCCCAGGGCAGGCCATGAACACTGAAGCTTTCTTT
d_gene: .; v_gene: TRBV28; abundance: few; j_gene: TRBJ2-7; CDR3aa: CATRMSGTPYEQYF; CDR3nt: TGTGCCACCAGAATGTCAGGGACCCCCTACGAGCAGTACTTC
d_gene: .; v_gene: TRBV5-8; abundance: many; j_gene: TRBJ1-3; CDR3aa: CASSTRQAGNTIYF; CDR3nt: TGTGCCAGCAGCACGAGACAAGCTGGAAACACCATATATTTT
d_gene: TRBD2; v_gene: TRBV28; abundance: many; j_gene: TRBJ2-7; CDR3aa: CASSPTSGSREQYF; CDR3nt: TGTGCCAGCAGTCCTACTAGCGGGAGTCGGGAGCAGTACTTC
d_gene: .; v_gene: TRBV7-2; abundance: many; j_gene: TRBJ2-7; CDR3aa: CASSSNRESWNEQYF; CDR3nt: TGTGCCAGCAGCTCGAACAGGGAGAGTTGGAACGAGCAGTACTTC
d_gene: .; v_gene: TRBV29-1; abundance: many; j_gene: TRBJ2-7; CDR3aa: CSVESDQPYEQYF; CDR3nt: TGCAGCGTTGAGTCGGACCAGCCCTACGAGCAGTACTTC
d_gene: .; v_gene: TRBV12-3/TRBV12-4; abundance: .; j_gene: TRBJ1-2; CDR3aa: CASSLQGQHYYTF; CDR3nt: TGTGCCAGCAGTTTACAGGGTCAGCACTATTACACCTTC
d_gene: .; v_gene: TRBV7-2; abundance: .; j_gene: TRBJ2-7; CDR3aa: CASSRLASYEQYF; CDR3nt: TGTGCCAGCAGCCGGCTAGCGTCCTACGAGCAGTACTTC
d_gene: TRBD1; v_gene: TRBV20-1; abundance: many; j_gene: TRBJ1-5; CDR3aa: CSASGTGGRQPQHF; CDR3nt: TGCAGTGCTAGTGGCACAGGGGGCAGGCAGCCCCAGCATTTT
d_gene: TRBD1; v_gene: TRBV12-3/TRBV12-4; abundance: many; j_gene: TRBJ1-1; CDR3aa: CASSRTGGNTEAFF; CDR3nt: TGTGCCAGCAGCAGGACAGGGGGTAACACTGAAGCTTTCTTT
d_gene: TRBD1; v_gene: TRBV18; abundance: many; j_gene: TRBJ2-6; CDR3aa: CASSPLGQGAPGANVLTF; CDR3nt: TGTGCCAGCTCACCATTGGGCCAGGGGGCGCCCGGGGCCAACGTCCTGACTTTC
d_gene: .; v_gene: TRBV4-2; abundance: many; j_gene: TRBJ1-5; CDR3aa: CASSQGAGRNQPQHF; CDR3nt: TGTGCCAGCAGCCAAGGGGCAGGGCGCAATCAGCCCCAGCATTTT
d_gene: TRBD2; v_gene: TRBV11-2; abundance: once; j_gene: TRBJ2-5; CDR3aa: CASGLAGETQYF; CDR3nt: TGTGCCAGTGGACTAGCGGGAGAGACCCAGTACTTC
d_gene: .; v_gene: TRBV6-2/TRBV6-3; abundance: many; j_gene: TRBJ2-2; CDR3aa: CASSSPGTNTGELFF; CDR3nt: TGTGCCAGCAGTTCGCCCGGGACCAACACCGGGGAGCTGTTTTTT
d_gene: .; v_gene: TRBV12-3/TRBV12-4; abundance: many; j_gene: TRBJ1-1; CDR3aa: CASSLYRDVFTEAFF; CDR3nt: TGTGCCAGCAGTTTGTACAGGGACGTTTTCACTGAAGCTTTCTTT
d_gene: .; v_gene: TRBV7-2; abundance: many; j_gene: TRBJ2-5; CDR3aa: CASSPGMGETQYF; CDR3nt: TGTGCCAGCAGCCCAGGGATGGGTGAGACCCAGTACTTC
d_gene: .; v_gene: TRBV7-8; abundance: many; j_gene: TRBJ2-2; CDR3aa: CASSPLAGRLGGRELFF; CDR3nt: TGTGCCAGCAGCCCGTTGGCAGGCCGACTAGGGGGCCGGGAGCTGTTTTTT